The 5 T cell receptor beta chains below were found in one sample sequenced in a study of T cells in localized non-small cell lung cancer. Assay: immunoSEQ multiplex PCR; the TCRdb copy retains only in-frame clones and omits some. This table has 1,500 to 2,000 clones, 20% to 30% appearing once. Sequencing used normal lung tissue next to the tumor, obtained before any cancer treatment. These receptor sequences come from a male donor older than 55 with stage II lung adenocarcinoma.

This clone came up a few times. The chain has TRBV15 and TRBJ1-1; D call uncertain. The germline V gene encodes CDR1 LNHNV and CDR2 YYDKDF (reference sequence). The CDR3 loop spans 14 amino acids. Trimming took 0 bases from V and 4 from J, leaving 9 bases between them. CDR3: CATSREVGSTEAFF. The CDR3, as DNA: TGTGCCACCAGCAGAGAAGTGGGAAGCACTGAAGCTTTCTTT.

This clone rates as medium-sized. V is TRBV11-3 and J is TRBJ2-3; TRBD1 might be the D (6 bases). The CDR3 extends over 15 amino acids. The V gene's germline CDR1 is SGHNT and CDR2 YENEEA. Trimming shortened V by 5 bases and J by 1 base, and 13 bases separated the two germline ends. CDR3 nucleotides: TGTGCCAGCAGCCCGGACAGTCTTGGCACAGATACGCAGTATTTT. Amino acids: CASSPDSLGTDTQYF.

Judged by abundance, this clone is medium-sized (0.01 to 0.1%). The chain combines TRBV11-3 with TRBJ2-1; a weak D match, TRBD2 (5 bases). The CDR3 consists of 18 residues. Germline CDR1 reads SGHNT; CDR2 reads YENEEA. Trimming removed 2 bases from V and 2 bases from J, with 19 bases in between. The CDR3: CASSLSLLRWETYNEQFF. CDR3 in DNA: TGTGCCAGCAGCTTAAGTCTGCTGAGGTGGGAGACCTACAATGAGCAGTTCTTC.

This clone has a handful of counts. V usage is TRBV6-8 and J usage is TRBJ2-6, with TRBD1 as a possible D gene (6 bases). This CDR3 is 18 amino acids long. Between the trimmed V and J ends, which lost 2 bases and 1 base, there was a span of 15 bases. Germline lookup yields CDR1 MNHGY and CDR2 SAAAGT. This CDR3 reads CASSYDRPLRSGANVLTF. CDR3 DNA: TGTGCCAGCAGTTACGACAGGCCCTTAAGATCTGGGGCCAACGTCCTGACTTTC.

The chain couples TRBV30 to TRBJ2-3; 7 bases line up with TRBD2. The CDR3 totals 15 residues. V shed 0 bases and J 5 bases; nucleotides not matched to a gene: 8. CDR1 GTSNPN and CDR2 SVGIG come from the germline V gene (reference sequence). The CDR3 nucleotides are TGTGCCTGGAGTGTAGGGGCGGGAGAGATAGATACGCAGTATTTT. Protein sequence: CAWSVGAGEIDTQYF.